The 27 T cell receptor beta chains given below trace back to one sample, sequenced in a study of regulatory T cells in long-lasting Graves disease. Regarding time point: persistent/refractory GD, antithyroid drugs over 5 years with positive TRAb. PBMCs were the source of the RNA used for TCR sequencing. To make TCR beta libraries, researchers used iRepertoire HTBI primers and Arm-PCR of CDR3 regions. In TCRdb, the multiplex PCR reads were re-called with MiXCR into one record per CDR3 protein. The sample has more than 650,000 distinct CDR3 sequences, 30% seen once; the top ten hold 35% to 55%. The sample consisted of peripheral blood mononuclear cells (PBMCs), taken when the disease was refractory, from a patient treated with antithyroid drugs. Receptors originate from a female donor with Graves disease.

This clonotype was observed a single time. V usage is TRBV5-1 and J usage is TRBJ1-5; D is unresolved. The ends were cut back, 1 base at V and 0 bases at J, with 8 bases in the middle. CDR3 length: 15 residues. Germline-derived CDR1 and CDR2 are SGHRS and YFSETQ. In DNA, the CDR3 is TGCGCCAGCAGCTTGACACCGAATAGCAATCAGCCCCAGCATTTT. It yields the protein CASSLTPNSNQPQHF.

The rearrangement links TRBV20-1 to TRBJ1-5; 7 bases map to TRBD1. CDR1 is DFQATT, CDR2 SNEGSKA, per germline (reference sequence). CDR3 length: 18 amino acids. Trimming took 0 bases from V and 2 from J; bases not matched to a gene: 13. The CDR3 reads CSAREPFPDRDGNQPQHF. CDR3 in DNA: TGCAGTGCTAGAGAGCCTTTCCCCGACAGGGATGGCAATCAGCCCCAGCATTTT.

The rearrangement links TRBV19 to TRBJ2-2, with TRBD2 matching over 11 bases. With V trimmed by 0 bases and J by 9 bases, 15 bases remained unmatched. The CDR3 is made up of 19 amino acids. Germline CDR1 reads LNHDA; CDR2 reads SQIVND (reference sequence). The CDR3 DNA reads as TGTGCCAGTAGTATAGATCGGGGTAGCGGGAGGGCCGGGCTCAGGGAGCTGTTTTTT. Its protein is CASSIDRGSGRAGLRELFF.

This clonotype was recorded at least ten times. V gene TRBV28 combines with J gene TRBJ2-7; D is unclear. The CDR3 is 12 residues long. Germline values: CDR1 MDHEN, CDR2 SYDVKM. Trimming left V 4 bases short and J 5 bases short, with 9 bases between. The chain's CDR3 is CASSSSPNEQYF. CDR3 nucleotide sequence: TGTGCCAGCAGTTCGAGCCCGAACGAGCAGTACTTC. Looking up the rest from reference TRBV28 and TRBJ2-7 gives the full variable domain: DVKVTQSSRYLVKRTGEKVFLECVQDMDHENMFWYRQDPGLGLRLIYFSYDVKMKEKGDIPEGYSVSREKKERFSLILESASTNQTSMYLCASSSSPNEQYFGPGTRLTVT.

This clonotype was found many times. This chain uses TRBV6-1 with TRBJ1-2; 8 bases align to TRBD1. This CDR3 contains 14 residues. Germline V gives CDR1 MNHNS, CDR2 SASEGT. The J segment lost 3 bases and the V segment lost 7 bases, leaving 7 bases of the junction unmatched. The CDR3 DNA is TGTGCCAGCACTCACAGGGGGAATTACTATGGCTACACCTTC. Translation: CASTHRGNYYGYTF.

In its sample, this clonotype was seen a few times. DNA for the CDR3: TGCAGCGCGGCGAACACTGAAGCTTTCTTT. It yields the protein CSAANTEAFF. This rearrangement joins TRBV29-1 to TRBJ1-1; D is unresolved. V lost 7 bases, J lost 1 base, and 4 bases lay in between. The CDR3 covers 10 residues. The germline V gene has CDR1 SQVTM and CDR2 ANQGSEA. Drawing the rest from reference TRBV29-1 and TRBJ1-1, the complete variable domain is SAVISQKPSRDICQRGTSLTIQCQVDSQVTMMFWYRQQPGQSLTLIATANQGSEATYESGFVIDKFPISRPNLTFSTLTVSNMSPEDSSIYLCSAANTEAFFGQGTRLTVV.

This clonotype has only a few counts. J is TRBJ2-2 and V is TRBV19, with 11 bases matching TRBD2. The CDR3 loop spans 16 amino acids. CDR1 LNHDA and CDR2 SQIVND come from the germline V gene (reference sequence). Trimming at V came to 3 bases and at J to 5 bases, leaving 5 bases not matched to a gene. The CDR3 protein is CASSMALAGGTGELFF. CDR3 DNA sequence: TGTGCCAGTAGTATGGCGCTAGCGGGAGGAACCGGGGAGCTGTTTTTT.

This clonotype was found a few times. The V call is TRBV30, the J call TRBJ2-5, with a weak D call TRBD1 (6 bases). The DNA end is more similar to TRBJ2-7, so the J call may be wrong. This CDR3 is 13 amino acids long. Germline values: CDR1 GTSNPN, CDR2 SVGIG (reference sequence). For the CDR3, the DNA is TGTGCCTGGAACCAGGGGAAGGAGGACGAGCAGTACTTC. Translated, it gives CAWNQGKEDEQYF.

This clonotype was seen more than once but under ten times. The J gene is TRBJ1-6, the V gene TRBV7-9; weak D call: TRBD1 (5 bases). The germline V gene has CDR1 SEHNR and CDR2 FQNEAQ (reference sequence). The CDR3 runs to 15 residues. Trimming took 5 bases from V and 5 from J, leaving 13 bases between them. CDR3 in DNA: TGTGCCAGCAGCCCTTCGGGGGGGGATAATTCACCCCTCCACTTT. Amino acids: CASSPSGGDNSPLHF.

This clonotype showed up just a few times. J is TRBJ2-5 and V is TRBV10-3; 9 bases align to TRBD2. Trimming removed 6 bases from V and 1 base from J; junction bases left unmatched: 6. There are 15 residues in the CDR3. Germline CDR1 reads ENHRY; CDR2 reads SYGVKD. CDR3 sequence reads: CAISAATSGQETQYF. CDR3 DNA: TGTGCCATCAGCGCCGCGACTAGCGGCCAAGAGACCCAGTACTTC.

The chain has TRBV28 and TRBJ2-4; D is perhaps TRBD1 or TRBD2 (5 bases each). Germline lookup yields CDR1 MDHEN and CDR2 SYDVKM. Deletions cut 5 bases from V and 0 bases from J, with 14 bases between. The CDR3 covers 16 residues. The CDR3 protein is CASSVRDLRAKNIQYF. DNA for the CDR3: TGTGCCAGCAGTGTCCGGGACCTCCGAGCCAAAAACATTCAGTACTTC. The full variable domain, its missing parts supplied by reference TRBV28 and TRBJ2-4, is DVKVTQSSRYLVKRTGEKVFLECVQDMDHENMFWYRQDPGLGLRLIYFSYDVKMKEKGDIPEGYSVSREKKERFSLILESASTNQTSMYLCASSVRDLRAKNIQYFGAGTRLSVL.

The rearrangement links TRBV15 to TRBJ1-1, with D hard to call. V lost 4 bases and J 1 base, leaving 13 bases between the germline ends. Germline V gene lookup returns CDR1 LNHNV and CDR2 YYDKDF (reference sequence). This CDR3 is built from 15 residues. CDR3 bases: TGTGCCACCAGCAACTACGTTTTACGGAACACTGAAGCTTTCTTT. Its protein product is CATSNYVLRNTEAFF.

V is TRBV7-9 and J is TRBJ2-7; TRBD2 agrees at 7 bases. Germline V gene lookup returns CDR1 SEHNR and CDR2 FQNEAQ (reference sequence). V trimming: 5 bases; J trimming: 0 bases; junction bases outside the gene matches: 10. The CDR3 length is 16 residues. CDR3 in amino acids: CASSPQSSGASYEQYF. CDR3 coding DNA: TGTGCCAGCAGCCCGCAGTCCAGCGGGGCCTCCTACGAGCAGTACTTC.

This clonotype was seen a handful of times. This chain links TRBV15 with TRBJ1-6; D remains ambiguous. The CDR3 is 14 residues long. Trimming removed 0 bases from V and 6 bases from J, with 6 bases in between. Germline assignment: CDR1 LNHNV and CDR2 YYDKDF (reference sequence). CDR3: CATSREMVNSPLHF. The CDR3, as DNA: TGTGCCACCAGCAGAGAGATGGTTAATTCACCCCTCCACTTT.

This clonotype has ten or more counts. The chain recombines TRBV12-3 or TRBV12-4 with TRBJ1-1; TRBD1 might be the D (5 bases). Trimming shortened V by 7 bases and J by 5 bases, and 14 bases separated the two germline ends. This CDR3 region has 13 residues. The CDR3 spells CASNPGTSTEAFF. The CDR3 coding sequence is TGTGCCAGCAACCCCGGGACGAGTACTGAAGCTTTCTTT.

This chain links TRBV5-1 with TRBJ2-2; the D is unclear. The CDR3 runs 14 residues. Trimming cost V 3 bases and J 3 bases, with 9 bases left between them. Germline CDR1 and CDR2: SGHRS and YFSETQ. This CDR3 reads CASSYFLDTGELFF. The CDR3 coding sequence is TGCGCCAGCAGCTACTTTTTGGACACCGGGGAGCTGTTTTTT.

J is TRBJ1-1 and V is TRBV11-2; no firm D call. Germline values: CDR1 SGHAT, CDR2 FQNNGV. V was clipped by 3 bases and J by 1 base, with 9 bases between them. The CDR3 has 14 amino acids. In nucleotides, the CDR3 is TGTGCCAGCAGCTTCGTACACCCGAACACTGAAGCTTTCTTT. Protein product: CASSFVHPNTEAFF. The whole variable domain, remainder taken from reference TRBV11-2 and TRBJ1-1, is EAGVAQSPRYKIIEKRQSVAFWCNPISGHATLYWYQQILGQGPKLLIQFQNNGVVDDSQLPKDRFSAERLKGVDSTLKIQPAKLEDSAVYLCASSFVHPNTEAFFGQGTRLTVV.

This clonotype appeared a few times. The V and J genes are TRBV20-1 and TRBJ2-1, with 10 bases lining up with TRBD1. The CDR3 totals 12 residues. The V gene's germline CDR1 is DFQATT and CDR2 SNEGSKA (reference sequence). This CDR3 reads CSGQGAYNEQFF. The CDR3 DNA sequence: TGCAGCGGACAGGGGGCCTACAATGAGCAGTTCTTC.

The chain carries TRBV5-5 and TRBJ2-4; no reliable D call. Germline V gives CDR1 SGHKS, CDR2 YYEKEE (reference sequence). Trimming pared 3 bases from V and 1 base from J, leaving 11 bases between. The CDR3 loop spans 15 amino acids. The DNA for the CDR3 is TGTGCCAGCAGCTCCGCCCTTGGGGCCAAAAACATTCAGTACTTC. This codes for CASSSALGAKNIQYF.

At least ten counts were recorded for this clonotype. The chain links TRBV20-1 to TRBJ1-4; D unclear. Germline CDR1 is DFQATT and CDR2 is SNEGSKA (reference sequence). V lost 1 base to trimming and J lost 6 bases, with 6 bases between them. The CDR3 totals 12 residues. Here the CDR3 DNA reads TGCAGTGCTAGAGTCCTCCATGAAAAACTGTTTTTT. This sequence encodes CSARVLHEKLFF.

The CDR3 region is CASSLEEADRWGTEAFF. CDR3 sequence (DNA): TGTGCCAGCAGCTTGGAAGAGGCGGACAGATGGGGCACTGAAGCTTTCTTT. The rearrangement joins TRBV5-6 to TRBJ1-1; tentatively, D is TRBD1 (6 bases). V gave up 0 bases and J gave up 4 bases, with 19 bases separating them. This CDR3 is built from 17 residues. CDR1 and CDR2 from the germline V gene are SGHDT and YYEEEE. Variable domain in full (rest from reference TRBV5-6 and TRBJ1-1): DAGVTQSPTHLIKTRGQQVTLRCSPKSGHDTVSWYQQALGQGPQFIFQYYEEEERQRGNFPDRFSGHQFPNYSSELNVNALLLGDSALYLCASSLEEADRWGTEAFFGQGTRLTVV.

In its sample, this clonotype was seen many times. V is TRBV2 and J is TRBJ2-2, with D tentatively TRBD1 or TRBD2 (5 bases each). CDR1 and CDR2 from the germline V gene are SNHLY and FYNNEI. The germline V and J ends were trimmed by 6 bases and 1 base, with 9 bases remaining between them. The CDR3 is 14 amino acids. Written as DNA, the CDR3 is TGTGCCAGCAGAGAGGGGAAGAACACCGGGGAGCTGTTTTTT. Encoded protein: CASREGKNTGELFF.

This clonotype appeared a single time. V usage is TRBV5-6 and J usage is TRBJ2-7, with D perhaps matching TRBD1 or TRBD2 (5 bases each). Germline assignment: CDR1 SGHDT and CDR2 YYEEEE. The CDR3 consists of 15 residues. Trimming stripped 2 bases from V and 2 bases from J, with 14 bases between. CDR3 DNA: TGTGCCAGCAGCTTCGGGACGGACGGAACCTACGAGCAGTACTTC. It yields the protein CASSFGTDGTYEQYF.

This chain links TRBV5-1 with TRBJ1-5; maybe TRBD1 (5 bases). Trimming removed 3 bases from V and 2 bases from J, with 15 bases in between. Germline V gene lookup returns CDR1 SGHRS and CDR2 YFSETQ. The CDR3 is 16 residues long. The CDR3 here is CASSYGPGTGNQPQHF. For the CDR3, the DNA is TGCGCCAGCAGCTATGGACCTGGGACGGGCAATCAGCCCCAGCATTTT.

This clonotype was seen a handful of times. The rearrangement links TRBV20-1 to TRBJ1-3, with D possibly TRBD1 on 5 matching bases. Germline V CDR1 and CDR2: DFQATT, SNEGSKA (reference sequence). V dropped 7 bases and J dropped 2 bases, with 15 bases sitting between them. The CDR3 is made up of 14 amino acids. Written as DNA, the CDR3 is TGCAGTGTGTCAGGGCACGGACCTGGAAACACCATATATTTT. This encodes CSVSGHGPGNTIYF.

V and J are TRBV3-1 and TRBJ2-5, with D perhaps matching TRBD2 (6 bases). V was pared by 5 bases and J by 4 bases, with 20 bases between. The CDR3 is 16 residues long. Germline CDR1 and CDR2: LGHDT and YNNKEL (reference sequence). The CDR3 DNA is TGTGCCAGCAGCGCTTCCGACGGGAGAGCTGCAGAGACCCAGTACTTC. This encodes CASSASDGRAAETQYF.

V and J are TRBV6-5 and TRBJ1-1; D is perhaps TRBD1 (5 bases). V shed 1 base and J shed 4 bases, with 16 bases lying between them. The CDR3 is 16 residues long. Germline-derived CDR1 and CDR2 are MNHEY and SVGAGI. The CDR3: CASSYWRGDGLTEAFF. CDR3 coding DNA: TGTGCCAGCAGTTACTGGAGGGGAGACGGCCTCACTGAAGCTTTCTTT.